The TCR beta chain described here comes from a study of T cell responses to AZD1222 COVID-19 vaccine. Study outcomes and limitations: Researchers report vaccine-associated CD4 TCRs spanning spike, with dominance at 160-218 and 743-854. Donor demographics were predominantly white British with a female majority; clonal diversity may be underestimated. No repertoire was sampled before or during the peak T cell response, only after it.

This CDR3 is 13 amino acids long. Germline CDR1 is LGHNT and CDR2 is FRNRAP. V was shortened by 8 bases and J by 0 bases, with 10 bases between the two germline ends. Method: immunoSEQ multiplex PCR; TCRdb's copy keeps in-frame clones and lacks some. The data contain approximately 200,000 clones, roughly 92% of them singletons. Regarding this clone: Its specificity is unknown.

The receptor was derived from an adult who received the AZD1222 COVID-19 vaccine. The sample in question was peripheral blood, obtained 28 days after the second AZD1222 dose. This sequence joins TRBV12-5 and TRBJ1-1; D unclear. In DNA, the CDR3 is TGTGCTAGTAACCGAAAGCTGAACACTGAAGCTTTCTTT. It encodes CASNRKLNTEAFF.